This T cell receptor beta chain was retrieved from a study of molecular identifiers for immune sequencing clone quantification. This clonotype has a count of ten or more. Its antigen is unidentified. As previously described, bulk TCR libraries were made using listed TCR primers. TCRdb ran MiXCR on the PCR reads and lists one entry per CDR3 protein. The sample has about 510,000 distinct CDR3 sequences, around 21% seen once. This CDR3 is 15 amino acids long. Germline loops: CDR1 SGHDN, CDR2 FVKESK. The V gene lost 0 bases and the J gene lost 3 bases, with 12 bases spanning the gap. Findings of the study overall: Effector cells had over 98% of their molecules in clones above 20 RNA copies, while naive cells had under 1%. A shared barcode on identical TCR molecules could lead to underestimated sizes for highly expanded clones.

The V gene is TRBV14, the J gene TRBJ2-7, with D perhaps matching TRBD1 (6 bases). Source material: naive CD8+ T cells from blood, with Jurkat cell RNA spiked in. The subset was: FACS-sorted CD8+CD4-CCR7+CD45RA+ naive T cells. This clonotype originated in a human donor in good health. Some libraries in this study had Jurkat cell RNA spiked in. CDR3 protein: CASSQEAGVLYEQYF. The DNA of the CDR3 is TGTGCCAGCAGCCAAGAAGCAGGGGTCCTCTACGAGCAGTACTTC.